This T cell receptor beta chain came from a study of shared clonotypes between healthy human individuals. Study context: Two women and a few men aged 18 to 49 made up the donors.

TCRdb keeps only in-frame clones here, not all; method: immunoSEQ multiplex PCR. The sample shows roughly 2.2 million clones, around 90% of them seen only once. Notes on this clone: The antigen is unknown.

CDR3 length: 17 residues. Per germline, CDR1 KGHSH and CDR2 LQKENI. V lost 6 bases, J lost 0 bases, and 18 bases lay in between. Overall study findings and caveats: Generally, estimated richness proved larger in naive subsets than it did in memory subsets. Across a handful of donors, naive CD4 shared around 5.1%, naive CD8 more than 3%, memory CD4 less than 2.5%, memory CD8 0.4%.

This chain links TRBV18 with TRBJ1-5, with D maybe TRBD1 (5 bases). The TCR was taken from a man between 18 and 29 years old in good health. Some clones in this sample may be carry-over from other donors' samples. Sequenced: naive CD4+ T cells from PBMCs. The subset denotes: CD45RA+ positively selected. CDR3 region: CASSPAGGRNSNQPQHF. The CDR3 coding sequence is TGTGCCAGCTCGCCCGCGGGGGGTCGGAATAGCAATCAGCCCCAGCATTTT.